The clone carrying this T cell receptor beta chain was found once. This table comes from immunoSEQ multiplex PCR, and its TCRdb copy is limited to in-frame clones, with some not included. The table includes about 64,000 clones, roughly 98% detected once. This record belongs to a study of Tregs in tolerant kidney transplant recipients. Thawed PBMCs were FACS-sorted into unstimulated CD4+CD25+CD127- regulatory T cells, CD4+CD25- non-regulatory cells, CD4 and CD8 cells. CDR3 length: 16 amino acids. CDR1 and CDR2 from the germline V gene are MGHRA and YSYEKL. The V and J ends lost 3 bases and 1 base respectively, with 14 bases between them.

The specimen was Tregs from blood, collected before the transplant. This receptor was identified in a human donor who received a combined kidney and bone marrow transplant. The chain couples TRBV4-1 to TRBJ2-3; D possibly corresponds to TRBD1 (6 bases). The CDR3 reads CASSQNSGVGTDTQYF. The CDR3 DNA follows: TGCGCCAGCAGCCAGAACTCAGGGGTGGGCACAGATACGCAGTATTTT.